Following are 18 T cell receptor beta chains from one sample sequenced in a study of cytomegalovirus exposure and HLA in healthy donors. PCR primers comprised 60 Vbeta and 13 Jbeta primers. TCRdb's table, derived via immunoSEQ multiplex PCR, lists solely in-frame clones and lacks some. The sample yields about 150,000 clones, around three quarters seen once. Material: PBMCs. These receptors all stem from a man aged 35 to 55 in good health and CMV-seropositive.

The rearrangement uses TRBV7-2 and TRBJ2-7; 13 nucleotides align to TRBD2. Germline values: CDR1 SGHTA, CDR2 FQGNSA. This CDR3 has 15 residues. With 1 base clipped from V and 7 bases from J, the junction kept 4 bases outside the gene matches. CDR3 nucleotide sequence: TGTGCCAGCAGCTTAGGGGGACTAGCGGGACTAGAGCAGTACTTC. This gives the protein CASSLGGLAGLEQYF. Looking up the rest from reference TRBV7-2 and TRBJ2-7 gives the full variable domain: GAGVSQSPSNKVTEKGKDVELRCDPISGHTALYWYRQSLGQGLEFLIYFQGNSAPDKSGLPSDRFSAERTGGSVSTLTIQRTQQEDSAVYLCASSLGGLAGLEQYFGPGTRLTVT.

The chain recombines TRBV2 with TRBJ1-4; D is possibly TRBD1 (6 bases). This CDR3 is built from 13 residues. V lost 6 bases to trimming and J lost 12 bases, with 17 bases between them. The germline gives CDR1 SNHLY, CDR2 FYNNEI. The CDR3 coding sequence is TGTGCCAGCAGAGAGTCAACAGGGTCGGAACTGTTTTTT. Translation: CASRESTGSELFF.

V is TRBV28 and J is TRBJ1-3; the match to TRBD1 covers 9 bases. V dropped 6 bases and J dropped 1; count of bases not matched to a gene: 10. The CDR3 length is 17 residues. Germline loops: CDR1 MDHEN, CDR2 SYDVKM. The CDR3 loop reads CASSNYPGQGSGNTIYF. CDR3 nucleotides: TGTGCCAGCAGCAATTATCCGGGACAGGGATCTGGAAACACCATATATTTT.

The chain recombines TRBV5-1 with TRBJ2-6; D not certain. CDR1 is SGHRS and CDR2 is YFSETQ in the germline V gene. The CDR3 has 14 amino acids. V lost 4 bases, J lost 2 bases, and 7 bases lay in between. The CDR3 region is CASSPYAGANVLTF. The CDR3 DNA reads as TGCGCCAGCAGCCCCTACGCTGGGGCCAACGTCCTGACTTTC.

CDR3 region: CASWVGDRIATNEKLFF. In DNA form, the CDR3 reads TGTGCCAGCTGGGTAGGAGACAGGATCGCAACTAATGAAAAACTGTTTTTT. This chain links TRBV21-1 with TRBJ1-4; the table names TRBD1, a call not compared with the DNA. TRBV21-1 constitutes a pseudogene. This CDR3 region has 17 residues.

On this clone itself: A junction boundary mismatches the germline segment, possibly from a read error. The chain uses TRBV7-6 and TRBJ2-7, with 9 bases identical to TRBD1. The CDR3 runs to 12 residues. CDR1 is SGHVS, CDR2 FNYEAQ, per germline. The CDR3 reads CHLYRGRYEQYF. Here the CDR3 DNA reads TGCCACCTTTACAGGGGGCGTTACGAGCAGTACTTC.

This chain uses TRBV27 with TRBJ1-5; no reliable D call. The CDR3 loop spans 13 amino acids. Germline lookup yields CDR1 MNHEY and CDR2 SMNVEV (reference sequence). Deletions cut 6 bases from V and 6 bases from J, with 12 bases between. The CDR3 protein is CASSDLSGQPQHF. The CDR3 DNA sequence: TGTGCCAGCAGCGACCTCTCGGGTCAGCCCCAGCATTTT.

The V and J genes are TRBV6-1 and TRBJ1-2; no definite D call. Deletions cut 2 bases from V and 8 bases from J, with 9 bases between. This CDR3 is 12 amino acids long. The germline gives CDR1 MNHNS, CDR2 SASEGT. CDR3 protein: CASSEFLRGYTF. DNA of the CDR3: TGTGCCAGCAGTGAATTTCTGAGGGGCTACACCTTC.

The chain combines TRBV5-8 with TRBJ1-4; TRBD1 matches 9 bases. The CDR3 totals 15 residues. V was pared by 1 base and J by 7 bases, with 5 bases of the junction left unmatched. Germline assignment: CDR1 SGHTS and CDR2 YDEGEE. The CDR3 nucleotides are TGTGCCAGCAGCTTGACGACAGGGGGTTTTGAAAAACTGTTTTTT. Translated, it gives CASSLTTGGFEKLFF.

This chain uses TRBV9 with TRBJ2-1, with a possible D match to TRBD1 (5 bases). Trimming stripped 4 bases from V and 8 bases from J, with 19 bases between. The length of the CDR3 is 15 residues. Germline CDR1 is SGDLS and CDR2 is YYNGEE. CDR3 region: CASSPRPIQGDEQFF. CDR3 sequence (DNA): TGTGCCAGCAGCCCGCGACCAATTCAGGGCGATGAGCAGTTCTTC.

The chain joins TRBV27 to TRBJ2-3, with D perhaps TRBD1 (5 bases). Germline CDR1 MNHEY, CDR2 SMNVEV (reference sequence). V lost 6 bases to trimming and J lost 2 bases, with 12 bases between them. The CDR3 contains 14 residues. This CDR3 is CASSVDRTTDTQYF. CDR3 nucleotides: TGTGCCAGCAGCGTTGACAGAACCACAGATACGCAGTATTTT.

The chain has TRBV4-3 and TRBJ2-5; D possibly corresponds to TRBD1 (6 bases). Germline lookup yields CDR1 LGHNA and CDR2 YSLEER. The V end lost 4 bases, the J end lost 1 base, and 19 bases lay between the germline ends. CDR3 length: 17 residues. CDR3 region: CASSPLRESRGQETQYF. The CDR3 coding sequence is TGCGCCAGCAGCCCCCTAAGAGAGTCCAGGGGCCAAGAGACCCAGTACTTC.

This clone was counted only a few times. The DNA of the CDR3 is TGTGCCAGCAGTCCGATTGGTAGAGAGACCCAGTACTTC. Translation gives CASSPIGRETQYF. The V call is TRBV7-9, the J call TRBJ2-5; no clear D. Germline CDR1 and CDR2: SEHNR and FQNEAQ (reference sequence). V gave up 6 bases and J gave up 4 bases, with 12 bases separating them. The CDR3 is made up of 13 amino acids.

The gene calls are TRBV21-1 and TRBJ2-5; the D call of TRBD1 is as the table states it, not checked on the DNA. TRBV21-1 is marked as a pseudogene. CDR3 length: 16 amino acids. DNA for the CDR3: TGTGCCAGCAGCAAAGTCCTTCACAGGAACCAAGAGACCCAGTACTTC. Protein sequence: CASSKVLHRNQETQYF.

This clone is deemed medium-sized. The chain recombines TRBV6-6 with TRBJ1-1; 8 bases are a match to TRBD1. The V and J ends lost 5 bases and 1 base, in that order; junction bases with no gene match: 3. Germline values: CDR1 MNHNY, CDR2 SVGAGI (reference sequence). This CDR3 has 14 amino acids. DNA for the CDR3: TGTGCCAGCAGTCCGACAGGGGCGAACACTGAAGCTTTCTTT. Amino acids: CASSPTGANTEAFF.

The J gene is TRBJ1-1, the V gene TRBV7-9, with D possibly matching TRBD1 (5 bases). Germline CDR1 is SEHNR and CDR2 is FQNEAQ (reference sequence). The CDR3 has 14 amino acids. The V end lost 6 bases, the J end lost 3 bases, and 14 bases lay between the germline ends. This chain's CDR3 is CASSGTWGDTEAFF. The CDR3 DNA reads TGTGCCAGCAGTGGAACTTGGGGGGACACTGAAGCTTTCTTT.

This chain links TRBV9 with TRBJ2-1; TRBD2 matches at 7 bases. The CDR3 is made up of 16 amino acids. The V gene end was trimmed by 1 base and the J gene end by 0 bases; junction bases not matched to a gene: 4. CDR1 is SGDLS and CDR2 is YYNGEE in the germline V gene. CDR3 in DNA: TGTGCCAGCAGCGTATCTAGCGGCCTCTCCTACAATGAGCAGTTCTTC. Its translation is CASSVSSGLSYNEQFF.

The rearrangement links TRBV5-4 to TRBJ2-7, with 8 nucleotides matching TRBD2. The CDR3 length is 16 residues. Unmatched junction bases numbered 10, after V lost 1 base and J lost 4 bases. The germline V gene encodes CDR1 SGHNT and CDR2 YYREEE (reference sequence). This chain's CDR3 is CASSLMISGISYEQYF. The CDR3 DNA reads as TGTGCCAGCAGCTTGATGATTAGCGGGATCTCTTACGAGCAGTACTTC.